This T cell receptor beta chain derives from a study of early stage breast cancer tumors. Background on the study: Roughly 9.6-fold was the mean read coverage per sample. The study, taken as a whole, reports: Tumor and normal breast were distinguished via blood comparison in most of the 16 patients. Most shared enriched TCRB sequences were commonly generated ones.

Points on this clone: The antigen is not known.

Clones were sequenced by immunoSEQ multiplex PCR, and TCRdb holds only the in-frame ones, with some missing. The data show more than 13,000 clones, with about 79% seen just once and roughly 7.6% held by the top ten. The adjacent normal breast tissue was taken roughly 1.8-4.5 cm from the tumor. The CDR3 loop spans 13 amino acids. CDR1 is SGHNT, CDR2 YYREEE, per germline (reference sequence). V shed 1 base and J shed 4 bases, with 7 bases lying between them. The clonotype was recovered from a person aged 45 to 60 with breast cancer. The rearrangement joins TRBV5-4 to TRBJ2-3; D remains ambiguous. Sequenced sample: normal breast tissue next to the tumor. CDR3 residues: CASSLWGSDTQYF. DNA for the CDR3: TGTGCCAGCAGCTTGTGGGGATCAGATACGCAGTATTTT.